This T cell receptor beta chain was identified in a study of T cell responses to AZD1222 COVID-19 vaccine listed by TCRdb under 2021. For the study in its entirety: AZD1222 recipients given second doses at about 4 weeks or at about 12 weeks were pooled, since spike-specific TCR depth and breadth were not found to differ between the two schedules. A total of 233 trial participants underwent TCR sequencing, of whom approximately 210 received two doses of AZD1222 and about 25 received two doses of the MenACWY control vaccine. Trial participants were enrolled by age into subgroups of 18-55, 56-69 and 70-plus years, and around 140, 26 and 57 TCR-sequenced participants, respectively, were included in these subgroups.

Explained via the paper, the time point label denotes: baseline before first vaccination. Vaccinee samples were obtained from the UK trials COV001 and COV002, which included a single-blind randomized controlled phase 2/3 trial of AZD1222 (ChAdOx1 nCoV-19) in healthy adults. For TCRbeta chain sequencing, PBMC samples from trial participants were taken at day 0 and at day 28 after the second dose. CDR1 and CDR2, looked up from the germline V gene (reference sequence), are GTSNPN and SVGIG. V is pared back by 0 bases and J by 10 bases, with 10 bases lying between the germline termini. Its CDR3 holds 13 amino acids, cysteine through phenylalanine. The read is trimmed to its CDR3 DNA, 39 bases read in frame from base 1. Results the study describes overall, beyond this receptor: Because no samples from the day 14 peak response were available, repertoires could be characterized only after the peak T cell response. Conclusions about previously exposed vaccinees were limited because only a handful of AZD1222 recipients were SARS-CoV-2 seropositive at baseline. In the small 56-69-year group, the increase in depth fell short of significance, most likely because of low power. After two AZD1222 doses, both the breadth and the depth of spike-specific TCRs were significantly higher than at day 0 and than in MenACWY recipients. Reportedly, almost half of the unique spike-specific TCRs recognized epitopes lying outside the regions that are mutated in the B.1.351 and B.1.1.7 variants. Participants were mostly white British and included more females than males, and it was suggested by the authors that clonal diversity may have been underestimated. The vaccine-associated CD4 TCRs covered the entire spike protein, and the dominant responses fell in regions 160-218 and 743-854.

A note on this clone: It lacks a known antigen. Qualities for individual bases were not recorded, and no much larger clone is one base off. This CDR3 is also generated by other DNA sequences in the sample.

The CDR3 regions of human TCRbeta chains were analyzed by immunosequencing. Processing in the source paper ran as follows. Repertoire TCRs were matched against a reference library of SARS-CoV-2-specific TCRs generated with the MIRA antigen-specificity platform. Breadth was defined as the fraction of unique TCRs that were SARS-CoV-2-associated. Depth was defined as the fraction of total T cells that were SARS-CoV-2-associated. Using the MIRA data, each spike-specific TCR was mapped to the spike region that the TCR reacts to and placed in a CD4 or CD8 class. Log10-transformed breadth and depth values were compared by one-way ANOVA with Sidak's multiple comparisons tests. In its TCRdb copy, this immuneACCESS table keeps in-frame sequences only and misses some clones. Where compared with another copy, unresolved V genes explain less than half of these, and the others have no known cause. V, J and clone size are those of that table, while D and trimming were read from the DNA. In all, the sample holds some 120,000 clones, and roughly 87% of those were seen once. The ten largest clones represent 7.5% to 8% of the sample.

The specimen comprised peripheral blood, sampled on day 0 of AZD1222 vaccination. The chain is assembled from TRBV30 and TRBJ1-6; TRBD1 could be the D gene, as 6 bases match. This sequence was found in an adult in good health. CDR3 region: CAWSVQGGSPLHF. The DNA is as follows: TGTGCCTGGAGTGTCCAAGGGGGGTCACCCCTCCACTTT.